The TCR beta chain described here comes from a study of human T cells and chemical hapten exposure. Overall study: For sensitization, 2% DPC was applied to a roughly 2 cm by roughly 2 cm patch of upper inner arm skin. During the approximately 25-week study period, patients had diphenylcyclopropenone applied to the scalp every week. Study-level results: Sensitizing with DPC caused no change in TCRs above 1 in 1000 frequency.

The CDR3 is 14 residues long. Germline CDR1 and CDR2: MNHEY and SMNVEV (reference sequence). Trimming took 7 bases from V and 4 from J; bases not matched to a gene: 5. Individual cDNA molecules received unique molecular identifiers in the library. TCRdb re-called the RACE reads with MiXCR, one entry per CDR3 protein. This sample has around 340,000 distinct CDR3 sequences; roughly 6.9% occur once, and the top ten carry 7% to 10%. This clonotype was seen a few times. The antigen is undetermined. Regarding time point: patch test 1, 2 weeks after DPC sensitization. Specified treatment: therapeutic diphenylcyclopropenone sensitization with weekly scalp DPC.

This receptor was obtained from a woman aged 18-30 years with alopecia areata. Some clones in this sample may be carry-over from other donors' samples. V is TRBV27 and J is TRBJ2-7; 12 bases map to TRBD2. The material sequenced was whole blood, taken in connection with sensitization to the hapten diphenylcyclopropenone (DPC). Here the CDR3 reads CASKGLAGRYEQYF. CDR3 bases: TGTGCCAGCAAAGGACTAGCGGGGCGATACGAGCAGTACTTC.